Shown below are 18 T cell receptor beta chains from a single sample sequenced in a study of blood T cells in healthy people across ages. With a J-beta primer mix and a sample-barcoded 5' primer, a second PCR ran 7 to 11 cycles. TCRdb re-derived calls from the 5' RACE reads in MiXCR, one entry per CDR3 protein. Found here are fewer than 1.5 million distinct CDR3 sequences, 42% of them singletons; the top ten hold 7.9%. The sample taken for sequencing was blood. These receptors came from a woman younger than 35 in good health.

This clonotype was counted many times. The chain links TRBV4-1 to TRBJ2-7; D is ambiguous. Germline CDR1 MGHRA, CDR2 YSYEKL. V lost 4 bases and J lost 1, with 8 bases in between. The CDR3 is made up of 13 amino acids. The CDR3 DNA sequence: TGCGCCAGCAGCCCTTCGGTGTCCTACGAGCAGTACTTC. Protein: CASSPSVSYEQYF.

This clonotype was detected a few times. The chain employs TRBV10-3 and TRBJ1-2; D gene uncertain. The CDR3 consists of 16 residues. The V end was cut by 7 bases, the J end by 4 bases, with 22 bases between. Germline V gene sequence: CDR1 ENHRY, CDR2 SYGVKD. CDR3 amino acids: CAIMGAPTTGSYGYTF. The DNA of the CDR3 is TGTGCCATCATGGGAGCCCCAACCACTGGATCCTATGGCTACACCTTC.

CDR3 region: CASSQEPGLVSDTQYF. The CDR3 nucleotides are TGTGCCAGCAGCCAAGAACCGGGACTAGTATCAGATACGCAGTATTTT. J is TRBJ2-3 and V is TRBV4-2; TRBD2 matches at 8 bases. V was pared by 0 bases and J by 4 bases, with 6 bases of the junction left unmatched. CDR3 length: 16 residues. The V gene's germline CDR1 is LGHNA and CDR2 YNFKEQ.

The rearrangement links TRBV4-1 to TRBJ2-1, with TRBD2 identical over 11 bases. From germline, CDR1 is MGHRA and CDR2 YSYEKL. Trimming at V came to 1 base and at J to 5 bases, leaving 13 bases not matched to a gene. This CDR3 has 19 residues. CDR3 DNA sequence: TGCGCCAGCAGCCAAGTCCCAGAGACGGTAGCGGGAGGGGACAATGAGCAGTTCTTC. Encoded protein: CASSQVPETVAGGDNEQFF.

The chain carries TRBV5-6 and TRBJ1-5; 9 bases fit TRBD1. Germline V lookup: CDR1 SGHDT, CDR2 YYEEEE. The CDR3 totals 15 residues. V was clipped by 4 bases and J by 4 bases; unmatched bases: 6. Here the CDR3 reads CASSRWTGENQPQHF. The CDR3 DNA reads as TGTGCCAGCAGCCGGTGGACAGGGGAGAATCAGCCCCAGCATTTT.

The chain combines TRBV7-2 with TRBJ1-1, with a possible D match to TRBD1 (5 bases). V shed 4 bases and J shed 6 bases, with 18 bases lying between them. Germline CDR1 SGHTA, CDR2 FQGNSA. The CDR3 spans 15 residues. The CDR3: CASSSTTGSLAEAFF. The CDR3 DNA reads TGTGCCAGCAGCTCAACAACAGGTAGTTTGGCTGAAGCTTTCTTT.

The rearrangement links TRBV3-1 to TRBJ2-3; either TRBD1 or TRBD2 may fit D (5 bases each). CDR3 size: 18 residues. V was pared by 1 base and J by 0 bases, with 17 bases between. Germline loops: CDR1 LGHDT, CDR2 YNNKEL (reference sequence). The CDR3 region is CASSQATRGVQSTDTQYF. In DNA, the CDR3 is TGTGCCAGCAGCCAAGCGACCCGAGGGGTACAAAGCACAGATACGCAGTATTTT.

The chain carries TRBV12-3 or TRBV12-4 and TRBJ1-1, with D unclear. The V end was cut by 3 bases, the J end by 7 bases, with 9 bases between. This CDR3 has 12 residues. CDR3 region: CASSFGQFEAFF. In DNA, the CDR3 is TGTGCCAGCAGTTTTGGCCAGTTTGAAGCTTTCTTT.

CDR3 sequence: CASSRRSGQEVYNEQFF. CDR3 bases: TGTGCCAGCAGCCGTAGGAGTGGACAGGAGGTCTACAATGAGCAGTTCTTC. The V gene is TRBV21-1, the J gene TRBJ2-1. TRBV21-1 is annotated as a pseudogene. This CDR3 has 17 amino acids.

This clonotype was seen a handful of times. The chain is built from TRBV4-2 and TRBJ2-7; D perhaps matches TRBD2 (6 bases). With 0 bases removed from V and 3 bases from J, the gap between germline ends came to 18 bases. Germline V gene lookup returns CDR1 LGHNA and CDR2 YNFKEQ. This CDR3 has 17 amino acids. The CDR3: CASSQDGLPGIGYEQYF. CDR3 DNA: TGTGCCAGCAGCCAAGATGGACTACCCGGGATCGGCTACGAGCAGTACTTC.

The gene calls are TRBV24-1 and TRBJ2-5; a possible D gene is TRBD2 (5 bases). The CDR3 length is 16 residues. V was trimmed by 4 bases and J by 11 bases, leaving 25 bases between them. CDR1 is KGHDR and CDR2 is SFDVKD in the germline V gene. The CDR3 spells CATSEATGKTRNEQYF. DNA of the CDR3: TGTGCCACCAGTGAAGCGACCGGGAAGACCCGCAATGAGCAGTACTTC.

V gene TRBV6-1 combines with J gene TRBJ2-5; TRBD1 matches at 8 bases. Germline V gene data show CDR1 as MNHNS and CDR2 as SASEGT. This CDR3 is built from 16 residues. The V gene end was trimmed by 2 bases and the J gene end by 0 bases; junction bases not matched to a gene: 5. The CDR3 DNA reads as TGTGCCAGCAGTGAATTAGGACAGGGCAACCAAGAGACCCAGTACTTC. Protein product: CASSELGQGNQETQYF.

Of note for this clonotype: One end of the junction does not line up with germline, which may come from a read error. This chain joins TRBV4-1 and TRBJ1-2; 7 bases align to TRBD1. Germline V gene lookup returns CDR1 MGHRA and CDR2 YSYEKL. The CDR3 has 14 residues. The CDR3 DNA reads as TGCGCCAGCATCCAAGACACAGGGGACTATGGCTACACCTTC. Its protein is CASIQDTGDYGYTF.

The genes are TRBV19 and TRBJ2-1; D is undetermined. The CDR3 is 15 residues long. CDR1 is LNHDA, CDR2 SQIVND, per germline (reference sequence). With 6 bases removed from V and 10 bases from J, the gap between germline ends came to 22 bases. The CDR3 DNA follows: TGTGCCAGTAGGCCTAATTCCGGGCCCCCAAGGGAGCAGTTCTTC. It codes for CASRPNSGPPREQFF.

This clonotype was counted a few times. The chain combines TRBV29-1 with TRBJ1-4, with 9 bases matching TRBD1. V lost 7 bases to trimming and J lost 8 bases; unmatched junction nucleotides: 17. This CDR3 has 16 residues. Per the germline V gene, CDR1 is SQVTM and CDR2 is ANQGSEA. The CDR3 loop is CSATLGQGHRDEKLFF. The CDR3 DNA sequence: TGCAGCGCCACACTGGGACAGGGACATAGGGACGAAAAACTGTTTTTT.

J is TRBJ1-2 and V is TRBV25-1, with D maybe TRBD1 (5 bases). Trimming left V 6 bases short and J 4 bases short, with 15 bases between. This CDR3 region has 14 residues. Germline V gene data show CDR1 as MGHDK and CDR2 as SYGVNS. CDR3 amino acids: CASSRGSSSYGYTF. CDR3 in DNA: TGTGCCAGCAGCCGGGGGTCCTCATCCTATGGCTACACCTTC.

Notes on this clonotype: One end of the junction is discordant with germline, which a read error may explain. The chain carries TRBV9 and TRBJ1-1, with TRBD1 matching 7 bases. The V gene's germline CDR1 is SGDLS and CDR2 YYNGEE. The CDR3 spans 17 residues. This chain's CDR3 is CVSSARSDRTRNTEAFF. As DNA, the CDR3 is TGTGTCAGCAGCGCGAGATCGGACAGGACCCGGAACACTGAAGCTTTCTTT. Full variable domain (missing parts from reference TRBV9 and TRBJ1-1): DSGVTQTPKHLITATGQRVTLRCSPRSGDLSVYWYQQSLDQGLQFLIQYYNGEERAKGNILERFSAQQFPDLHSELNLSSLELGDSALYFCVSSARSDRTRNTEAFFGQGTRLTVV.

As for this clonotype: An end of the junction differs from the germline gene, which may be a read error. The genes are TRBV25-1 and TRBJ1-2; the D is unclear. In germline, CDR1 is MGHDK, CDR2 SYGVNS. The CDR3 is made up of 12 amino acids. DNA of the CDR3: TGTGCCAACAGTGAGAACACGGATGACTACACCTTC. Protein sequence: CANSENTDDYTF.